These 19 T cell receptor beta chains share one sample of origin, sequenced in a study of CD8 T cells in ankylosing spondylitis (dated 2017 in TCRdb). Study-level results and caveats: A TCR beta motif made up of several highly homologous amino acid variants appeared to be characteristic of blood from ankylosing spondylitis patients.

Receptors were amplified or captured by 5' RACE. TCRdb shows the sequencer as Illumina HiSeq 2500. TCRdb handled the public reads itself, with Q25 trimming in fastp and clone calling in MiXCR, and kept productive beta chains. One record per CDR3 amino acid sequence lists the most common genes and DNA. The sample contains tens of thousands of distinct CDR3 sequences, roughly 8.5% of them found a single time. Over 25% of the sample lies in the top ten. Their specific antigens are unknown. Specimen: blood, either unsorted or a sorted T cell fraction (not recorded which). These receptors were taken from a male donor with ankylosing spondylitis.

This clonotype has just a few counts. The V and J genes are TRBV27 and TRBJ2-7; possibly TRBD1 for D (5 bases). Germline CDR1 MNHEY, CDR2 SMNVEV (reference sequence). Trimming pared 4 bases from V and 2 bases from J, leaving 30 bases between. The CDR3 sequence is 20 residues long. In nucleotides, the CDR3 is TGTGCCAGCAGTTCCCATTTACAGCGAACAGGTATGCCGTTGACCTACGAGCAGTACTTC. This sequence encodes CASSSHLQRTGMPLTYEQYF.

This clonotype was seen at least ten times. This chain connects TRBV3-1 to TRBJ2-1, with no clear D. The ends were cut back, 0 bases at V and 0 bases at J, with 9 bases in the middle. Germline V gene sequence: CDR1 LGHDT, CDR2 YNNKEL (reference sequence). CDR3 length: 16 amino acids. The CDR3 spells CASSQDTELSYNEQFF. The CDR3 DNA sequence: TGTGCCAGCAGCCAAGATACGGAACTCTCCTACAATGAGCAGTTCTTC.

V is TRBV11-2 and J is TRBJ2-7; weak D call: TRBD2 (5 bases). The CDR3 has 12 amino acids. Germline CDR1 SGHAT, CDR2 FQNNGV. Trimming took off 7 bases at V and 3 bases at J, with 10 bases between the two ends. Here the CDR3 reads CASKDGNYEQYF. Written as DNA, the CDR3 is TGTGCCAGCAAGGACGGGAACTACGAGCAGTACTTC.

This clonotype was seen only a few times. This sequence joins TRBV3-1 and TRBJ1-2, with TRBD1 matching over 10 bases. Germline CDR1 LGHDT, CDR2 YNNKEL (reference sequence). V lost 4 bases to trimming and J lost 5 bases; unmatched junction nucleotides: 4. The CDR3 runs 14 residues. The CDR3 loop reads CASSPRTGGYGYTF. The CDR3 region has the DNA TGTGCCAGCAGCCCAAGGACAGGGGGTTATGGCTACACCTTC.

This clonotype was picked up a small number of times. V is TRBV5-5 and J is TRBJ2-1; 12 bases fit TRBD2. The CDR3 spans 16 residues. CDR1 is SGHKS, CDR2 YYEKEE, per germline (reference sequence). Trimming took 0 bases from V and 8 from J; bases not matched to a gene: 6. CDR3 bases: TGTGCCAGCAGCTTGGTTTCAGGACTAGCGGGATATGAGCAGTTCTTC. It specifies CASSLVSGLAGYEQFF. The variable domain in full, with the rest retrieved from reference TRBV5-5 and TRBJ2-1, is DAGVTQSPTHLIKTRGQQVTLRCSPISGHKSVSWYQQVLGQGPQFIFQYYEKEERGRGNFPDRFSARQFPNYSSELNVNALLLGDSALYLCASSLVSGLAGYEQFFGPGTRLTVL.

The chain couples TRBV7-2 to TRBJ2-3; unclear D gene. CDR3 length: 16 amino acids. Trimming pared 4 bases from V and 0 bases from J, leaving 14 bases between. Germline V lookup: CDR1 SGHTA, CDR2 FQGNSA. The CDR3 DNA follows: TGTGCCAGCAGCTATGGATTCGACCCTAGCACAGATACGCAGTATTTT. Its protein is CASSYGFDPSTDTQYF.

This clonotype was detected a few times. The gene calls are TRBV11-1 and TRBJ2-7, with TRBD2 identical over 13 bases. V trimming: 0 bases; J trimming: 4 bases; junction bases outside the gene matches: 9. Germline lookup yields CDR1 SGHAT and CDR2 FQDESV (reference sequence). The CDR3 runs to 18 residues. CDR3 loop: CASSLARLAGGPKYEQYV. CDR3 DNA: TGTGCCAGCAGCTTAGCTCGACTAGCGGGAGGACCGAAGTACGAGCAGTACGTC.

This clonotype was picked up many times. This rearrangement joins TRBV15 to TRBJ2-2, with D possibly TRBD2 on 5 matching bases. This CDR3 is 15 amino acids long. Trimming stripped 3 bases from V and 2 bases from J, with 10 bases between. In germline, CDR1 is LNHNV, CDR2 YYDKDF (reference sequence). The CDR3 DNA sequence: TGTGCCACCAGCAGGGCCCGGGGAAACACCGGGGAGCTGTTTTTT. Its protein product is CATSRARGNTGELFF.

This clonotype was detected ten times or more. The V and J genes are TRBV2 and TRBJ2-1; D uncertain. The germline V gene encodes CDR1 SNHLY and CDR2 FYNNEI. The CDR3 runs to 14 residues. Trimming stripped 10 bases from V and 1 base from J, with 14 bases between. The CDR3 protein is CATPRFRSYNEQFF. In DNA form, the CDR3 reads TGTGCCACGCCGCGCTTTCGTTCCTACAATGAGCAGTTCTTC.

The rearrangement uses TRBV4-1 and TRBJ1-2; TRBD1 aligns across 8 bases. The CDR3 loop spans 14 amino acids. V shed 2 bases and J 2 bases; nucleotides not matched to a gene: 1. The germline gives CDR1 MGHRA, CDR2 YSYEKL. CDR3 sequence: CASSQNRGNYGYTF. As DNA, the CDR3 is TGCGCCAGCAGCCAAAACAGGGGGAACTATGGCTACACCTTC.

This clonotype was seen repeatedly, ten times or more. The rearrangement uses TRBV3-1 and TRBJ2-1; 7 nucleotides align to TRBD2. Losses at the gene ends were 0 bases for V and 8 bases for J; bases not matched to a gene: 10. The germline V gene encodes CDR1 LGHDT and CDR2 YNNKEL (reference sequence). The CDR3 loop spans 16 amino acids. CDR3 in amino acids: CASSQDRWREIDEQFF. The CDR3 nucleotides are TGTGCCAGCAGCCAAGATAGGTGGCGGGAGATAGATGAGCAGTTCTTC.

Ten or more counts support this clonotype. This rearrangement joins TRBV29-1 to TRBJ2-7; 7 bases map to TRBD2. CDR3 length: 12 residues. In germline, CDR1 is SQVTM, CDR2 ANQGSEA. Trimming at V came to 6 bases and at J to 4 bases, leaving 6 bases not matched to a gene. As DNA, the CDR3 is TGCAGCGTGTCGCCGGGAGGTTACGAGCAGTACTTC. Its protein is CSVSPGGYEQYF.

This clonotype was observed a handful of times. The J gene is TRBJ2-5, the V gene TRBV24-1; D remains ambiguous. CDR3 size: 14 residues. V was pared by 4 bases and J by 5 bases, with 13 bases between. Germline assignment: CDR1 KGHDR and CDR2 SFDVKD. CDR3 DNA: TGTGCCACCAGTGACGTAGGATGGCAGGAGACCCAGTACTTC. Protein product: CATSDVGWQETQYF.

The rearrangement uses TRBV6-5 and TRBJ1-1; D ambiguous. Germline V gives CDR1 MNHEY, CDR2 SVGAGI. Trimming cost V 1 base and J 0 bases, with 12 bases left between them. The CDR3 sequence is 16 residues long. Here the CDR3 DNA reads TGTGCCAGCAGTTACTTCCTGGGCGATTTGAACACTGAAGCTTTCTTT. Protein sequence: CASSYFLGDLNTEAFF.

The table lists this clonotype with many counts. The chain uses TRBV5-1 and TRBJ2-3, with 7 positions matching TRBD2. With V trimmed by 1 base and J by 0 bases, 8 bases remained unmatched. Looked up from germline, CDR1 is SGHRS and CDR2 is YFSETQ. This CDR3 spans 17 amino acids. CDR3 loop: CASSLRTRLQSTDTQYF. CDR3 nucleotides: TGCGCCAGCAGCTTGCGGACTAGACTTCAAAGCACAGATACGCAGTATTTT.

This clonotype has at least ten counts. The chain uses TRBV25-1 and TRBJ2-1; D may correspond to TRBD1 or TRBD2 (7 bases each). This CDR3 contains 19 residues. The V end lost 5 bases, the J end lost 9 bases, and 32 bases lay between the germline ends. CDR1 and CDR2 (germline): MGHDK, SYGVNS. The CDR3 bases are TGTGCCAGCAGTAAACCCCCCCGGGCGGGAGAACCACCAGGGGGTGAGCAGTTCTTC. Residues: CASSKPPRAGEPPGGEQFF.

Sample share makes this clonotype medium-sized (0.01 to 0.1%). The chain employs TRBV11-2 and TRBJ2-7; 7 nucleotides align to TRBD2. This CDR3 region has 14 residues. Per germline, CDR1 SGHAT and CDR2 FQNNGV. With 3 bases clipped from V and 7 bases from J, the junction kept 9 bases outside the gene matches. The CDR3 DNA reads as TGTGCCAGCAGCTTCGGGGGGACCTTAGGGGAGCAGTACGTC. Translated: CASSFGGTLGEQYV.

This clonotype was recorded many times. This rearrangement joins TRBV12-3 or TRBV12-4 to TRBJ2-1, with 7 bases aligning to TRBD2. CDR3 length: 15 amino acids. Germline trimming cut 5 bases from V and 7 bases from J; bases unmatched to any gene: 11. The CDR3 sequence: CASSTIAGPANEQFF. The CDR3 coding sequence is TGTGCCAGCAGTACGATAGCGGGCCCGGCAAATGAGCAGTTCTTC.

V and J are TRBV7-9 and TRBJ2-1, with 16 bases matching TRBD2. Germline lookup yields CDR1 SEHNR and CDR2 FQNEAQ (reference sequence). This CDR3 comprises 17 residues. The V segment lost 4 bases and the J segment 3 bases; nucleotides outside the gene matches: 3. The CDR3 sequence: CASSSGLAGGDYNEQFF. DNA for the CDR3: TGTGCCAGCAGCTCGGGACTAGCGGGAGGGGACTACAATGAGCAGTTCTTC.